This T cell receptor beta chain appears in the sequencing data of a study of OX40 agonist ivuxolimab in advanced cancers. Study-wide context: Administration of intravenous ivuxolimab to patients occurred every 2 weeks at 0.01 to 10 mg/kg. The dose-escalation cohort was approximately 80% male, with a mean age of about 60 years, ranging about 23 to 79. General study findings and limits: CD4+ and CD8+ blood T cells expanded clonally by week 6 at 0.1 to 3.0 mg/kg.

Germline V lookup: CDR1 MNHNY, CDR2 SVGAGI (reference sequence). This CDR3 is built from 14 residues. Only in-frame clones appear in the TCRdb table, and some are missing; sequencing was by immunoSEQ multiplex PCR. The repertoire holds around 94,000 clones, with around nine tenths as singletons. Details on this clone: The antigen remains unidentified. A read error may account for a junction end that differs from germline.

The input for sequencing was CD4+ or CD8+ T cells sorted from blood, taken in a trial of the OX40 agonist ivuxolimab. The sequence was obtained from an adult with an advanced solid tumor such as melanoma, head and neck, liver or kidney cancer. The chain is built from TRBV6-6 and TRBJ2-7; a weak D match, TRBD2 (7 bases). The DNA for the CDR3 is TGTGCCATCAGTGGCGGGGGCAGGGCCTACGAGCAGTACTTC. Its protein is CAISGGGRAYEQYF.